A selection of T cell receptor beta chains follows, all from one sample in a study of PD-L1 blockade in urothelial cancer. The protocol was immunoSEQ multiplex PCR, while the TCRdb copy is restricted to in-frame clones and leaves out a portion. The sample lists approximately 48,000 clones, 79% occurring once. The sequencing here drew on PBMCs, taken around atezolizumab (anti-PD-L1) treatment. These receptors were taken from a man aged 65 to 85 with urothelial cancer. Both conserved end residues are trimmed from each CDR3.

V: TRBV5-1
J: TRBJ2-2
CDR3: ASSGRENTGELF

V: TRBV5-1
J: TRBJ2-7
CDR3: ASSRGTGSNEQY

V: TRBV6-1
J: TRBJ1-4
CDR3: ASSEGRGREKLF

V: TRBV19
J: TRBJ1-1
CDR3: ASTAAVRKTTEAF

V: TRBV29-1
J: TRBJ2-5
CDR3: SGRDRENQETQY

V: TRBV28
J: TRBJ1-1
CDR3: ASRMTGYAF

V: TRBV29-1
J: TRBJ2-5
CDR3: SVDWAGQETQY

V: TRBV28
J: TRBJ1-5
CDR3: ASSHARAGQGARNSNQPQH

V: TRBV7-3
J: TRBJ2-1
CDR3: ASSIPGIRDEQF

V: TRBV29-1
J: TRBJ1-4
CDR3: SVAPGTGQEKLF

V: TRBV5-1
J: TRBJ2-1
CDR3: ASSLGLAGDRWNEQF

V: TRBV10-1
J: TRBJ2-2
CDR3: ASSPSSRNTGELF

V: TRBV19
J: TRBJ1-4
CDR3: ASSMSLQEKLF

V: TRBV18
J: TRBJ1-1
CDR3: ASSPTASTGRDTEAF

V: TRBV5-1
J: TRBJ2-1
CDR3: ASRRGKVAGDNEQF

V: TRBV10-3
J: TRBJ1-2
CDR3: AISYGRGLGGYT

V: TRBV6-5
J: TRBJ1-2
CDR3: ASSGPGQGGGYT

V: TRBV30
J: TRBJ2-5
CDR3: AWGTGTSQETQY

V: TRBV5-4
J: TRBJ1-2
CDR3: ASSLGGTGGGNYGYT

V: TRBV14
J: TRBJ2-7
CDR3: ASSQAWTASYEQY

V: TRBV10-1
J: TRBJ2-2
CDR3: ASSPGTGDTGELF

V: TRBV11-2
J: TRBJ2-5
CDR3: ASSPGGRVKGETQY

V: TRBV19
J: TRBJ2-1
CDR3: ASSQRGNEQF

V: TRBV5-8
J: TRBJ1-1
CDR3: ASSLRGTEILTEAF

V: TRBV21-1
J: TRBJ2-7
CDR3: ASSKAVLAPAIPYEQY

V: TRBV5-1
J: TRBJ2-5
CDR3: ASSRDFQETQY

V: TRBV10-3
J: TRBJ1-5
CDR3: AISESPDNGGPQH

V: TRBV25-1
J: TRBJ2-1
CDR3: ASSEFAGLYNEQF

V: TRBV2
J: TRBJ2-1
CDR3: ASSELAGRYNEQF

V: TRBV4-1
J: TRBJ1-2
CDR3: ASSLSGQGNYGYT

V: TRBV5-1
J: TRBJ1-2
CDR3: ASSLGGGQGYGYT

V: TRBV7-6
J: TRBJ2-2
CDR3: ASSLQPGLINTGELF

V: TRBV28
J: TRBJ1-3
CDR3: ASTLSGELGNTIY

V: TRBV19
J: TRBJ1-5
CDR3: ASTFSPGQGAPYSNQPQH

V: TRBV5-4
J: TRBJ2-5
CDR3: ASSQRAGDRETQY

V: TRBV14
J: TRBJ2-2
CDR3: ASSQRIGRDGELF

V: TRBV28
J: TRBJ2-7
CDR3: ASRLQGYEQY

V: TRBV28
J: TRBJ1-1
CDR3: ASSLPQGNTEAF

V: TRBV29-1
J: TRBJ2-2
CDR3: SVSHTGELF

V: TRBV11-2
J: TRBJ2-7
CDR3: ASSPRRTGDEQY

V: TRBV19
J: TRBJ1-1
CDR3: ASSNRATEQAF

V: TRBV19
J: TRBJ2-1
CDR3: ASSILGGIEQF

V: TRBV10-2
J: TRBJ2-5
CDR3: ASSETTGSYETQY

V: TRBV7-9
J: TRBJ2-5
CDR3: ASSPKTQETQY

V: TRBV5-1
J: TRBJ2-1
CDR3: ASSADRGSYNEQF

V: TRBV18
J: TRBJ2-1
CDR3: ASSRTSAEQF

V: TRBV28
J: TRBJ2-5
CDR3: ASSFSGSSGEKETQY

V: TRBV2
J: TRBJ2-7
CDR3: ASGGLSYEQY

V: TRBV5-5
J: TRBJ1-5
CDR3: ASSTDRVNQPQH

V: TRBV27
J: TRBJ2-1
CDR3: ASSLYPPGTSMIDEQF

V: TRBV5-1
J: TRBJ1-5
CDR3: ASSLSGDSQPQH

V: TRBV30
J: TRBJ1-1
CDR3: AWSGEVRGTEAF

V: TRBV7-9
J: TRBJ2-1
CDR3: ASGGREQF

V: TRBV19
J: TRBJ2-7
CDR3: ASSIGLTSSSYEQY

V: TRBV2
J: TRBJ2-7
CDR3: ASNTMDSGSYEQY

V: TRBV10-3
J: TRBJ2-7
CDR3: ATTGTGNYEQY

V: TRBV19
J: TRBJ2-2
CDR3: ASSPLFGTGELF

V: TRBV5-4
J: TRBJ2-3
CDR3: ASSSEGPDTQY